This T cell receptor beta chain was sequenced during a study of T cell clonality in common variable immunodeficiency. CDR1 MDHEN and CDR2 SYDVKM come from the germline V gene. The V and J ends lost 1 base and 0 bases, in that order; junction bases with no gene match: 5. The CDR3 is made up of 17 amino acids. This clone was counted ten times or more. The antigen is undetermined. The read ends 3 residues before the CDR3 terminus; that terminus is restored from the germline J gene. The protocol was immunoSEQ multiplex PCR, while the TCRdb copy is restricted to in-frame clones and leaves out a portion. This sample comprises 26,000 or so clones, none seen once only. Study observations and caveats: Fewer deletions and N-nucleotide insertions were reportedly seen in common variable immunodeficiency TCR beta sequences.

The chain is built from TRBV28 and TRBJ2-3, with 9 bases identical to TRBD2. The TCR sequence derives from a human donor with common variable immunodeficiency. The sequenced material came from peripheral blood mononuclear cells. The CDR3 spells CASSLSLAGESTDTQYF. The part of the CDR3 DNA that was read is TGTGCCAGCAGTTTATCCTTAGCGGGGGAAAGCACAGATACG.